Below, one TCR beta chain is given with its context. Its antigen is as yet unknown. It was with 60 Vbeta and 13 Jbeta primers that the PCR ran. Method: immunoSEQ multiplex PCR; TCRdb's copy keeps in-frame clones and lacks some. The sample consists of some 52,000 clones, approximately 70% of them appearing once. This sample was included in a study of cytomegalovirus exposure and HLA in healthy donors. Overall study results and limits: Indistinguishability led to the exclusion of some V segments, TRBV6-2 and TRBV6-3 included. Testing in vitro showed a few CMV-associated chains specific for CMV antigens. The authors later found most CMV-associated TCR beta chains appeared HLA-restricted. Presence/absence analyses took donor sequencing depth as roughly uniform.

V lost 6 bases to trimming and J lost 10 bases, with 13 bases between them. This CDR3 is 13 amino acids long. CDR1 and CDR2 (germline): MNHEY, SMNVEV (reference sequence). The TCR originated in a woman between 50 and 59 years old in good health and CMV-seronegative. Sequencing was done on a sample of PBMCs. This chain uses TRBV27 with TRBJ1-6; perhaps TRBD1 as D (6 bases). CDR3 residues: CASRSHRASPLHF. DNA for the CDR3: TGTGCCAGCAGATCGCACAGGGCCTCACCCCTCCACTTT.